The following is a TCR beta chain sequence with its context. Its antigen is unidentified. The sample is drawn from a study of Ad26.COV2.S vaccination and SARS-CoV-2 variants. Findings and caveats of the study: Participants in the vaccine arm had higher spike-specific TCR breadth; placebo recipients had lower. With respect to non-spike TCR breadth, vaccine and placebo recipients were similar.

Treatment indicated: over 15 received Ad26.COV2.S at low or high dose, single or two shots; a few received placebo; per-sample allocation not given. Samples were taken on day 63 after the first vaccine or placebo injection. Boston supplied an adult donor aged 18-55 years. Germline CDR1 SGHTA, CDR2 FQGTGA. Trimming pared 5 bases from V and 1 base from J, leaving 3 bases between. The CDR3 totals 13 residues. Clones were read by immunoSEQ multiplex PCR, and TCRdb kept only the in-frame ones, dropping some. Seen here are under 550,000 clones, around 89% observed once, and the top ten hold less than 4%. The receptor's source is a person between 18 and 59 years old who received the Ad26.COV2.S COVID-19 vaccine or a placebo. Sequencing was performed on peripheral blood, taken in a trial of Ad26.COV2.S vaccine versus placebo. The gene calls are TRBV7-3 and TRBJ2-6; D is ambiguous. In nucleotides, the CDR3 is TGTGCCAGCAGCAATTCTGGGGCCAACGTCCTGACTTTC. It yields the protein CASSNSGANVLTF.